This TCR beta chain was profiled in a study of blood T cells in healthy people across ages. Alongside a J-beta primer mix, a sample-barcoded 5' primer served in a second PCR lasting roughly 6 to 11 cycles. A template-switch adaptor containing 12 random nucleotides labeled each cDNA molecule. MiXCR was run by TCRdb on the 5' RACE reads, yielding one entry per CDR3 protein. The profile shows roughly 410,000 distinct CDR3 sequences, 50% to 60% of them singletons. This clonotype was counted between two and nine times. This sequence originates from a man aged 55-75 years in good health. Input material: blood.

The CDR3 DNA reads as TGTGCCAGCGCCCGGACTAGCGGGATCTCCTACAATGAGCAGTTCTTC. Encoded protein: CASARTSGISYNEQFF. The rearrangement uses TRBV12-3 or TRBV12-4 and TRBJ2-1, with 12 bases matching TRBD2. The CDR3 extends over 16 amino acids. V was clipped by 8 bases and J by 0 bases; unmatched bases: 5.